Listed here are 28 T cell receptor beta chains from one sample, sequenced in a study of cytomegalovirus exposure and HLA in healthy donors. Assay: immunoSEQ multiplex PCR; the TCRdb copy retains only in-frame clones and omits some. The sample holds approximately 60,000 clones, 80% to 95% seen once. What was sequenced was PBMCs. The receptor set was obtained from a man aged 18 to 30 in good health and CMV-seronegative.

J is TRBJ2-7 and V is TRBV27; TRBD1 is a possible D gene (6 bases). The germline V gene has CDR1 MNHEY and CDR2 SMNVEV (reference sequence). V gave up 1 base and J gave up 0 bases, with 10 bases separating them. This CDR3 has 15 residues. The DNA for the CDR3 is TGTGCCAGCAGTTTATTAGGGGGTAGCTCCTACGAGCAGTACTTC. It yields the protein CASSLLGGSSYEQYF.

This chain links TRBV6-5 with TRBJ2-7, with 8 bases matching TRBD2. There are 15 residues in the CDR3. Germline CDR1 and CDR2: MNHEY and SVGAGI. V lost 4 bases and J lost 3; bases outside the gene matches: 8. The chain's CDR3 is CASSFSGTSLYEQYF. CDR3 bases: TGTGCCAGCAGTTTCTCCGGGACTAGTCTCTACGAGCAGTACTTC.

In its sample, this clone was seen once. V gene TRBV5-1 combines with J gene TRBJ2-2; TRBD1 matches at 11 bases. The CDR3 length is 16 residues. Germline V gene lookup returns CDR1 SGHRS and CDR2 YFSETQ. J gave up 5 bases and V 5 bases, and 8 bases lay outside the gene matches. CDR3 protein: CASRSSGTGGTGELFF. CDR3 DNA: TGCGCCAGCAGGTCGTCCGGGACAGGGGGGACCGGGGAGCTGTTTTTT. The complete variable domain, with remaining parts taken from reference TRBV5-1 and TRBJ2-2, reads KAGVTQTPRYLIKTRGQQVTLSCSPISGHRSVSWYQQTPGQGLQFLFEYFSETQRNKGNFPGRFSGRQFSNSRSEMNVSTLELGDSALYLCASRSSGTGGTGELFFGEGSRLTVL.

V usage is TRBV2 and J usage is TRBJ2-2; 9 bases align to TRBD1. Germline V CDR1 and CDR2: SNHLY, FYNNEI. The CDR3 covers 14 residues. V gave up 5 bases and J gave up 7 bases; unmatched junction bases: 5. The CDR3: CASSNRQGVGELFF. The DNA of the CDR3 is TGTGCCAGCAGTAACAGACAGGGGGTCGGGGAGCTGTTTTTT.

The J gene is TRBJ2-5, the V gene TRBV19; D is unclear. Trimming shortened V by 6 bases and J by 7 bases, and 15 bases separated the two germline ends. This CDR3 comprises 13 residues. Germline V gives CDR1 LNHDA, CDR2 SQIVND (reference sequence). In DNA, the CDR3 is TGTGCCAGTAGCCCCGGGTTTCTAGGGACCCAGTACTTC. Translating it yields CASSPGFLGTQYF.

This clone turned up a few times. The genes are TRBV5-8 and TRBJ1-1; D remains unclear. Germline CDR1 reads SGHTS; CDR2 reads YDEGEE. V dropped 0 bases and J dropped 4 bases, with 7 bases sitting between them. This CDR3 has 13 residues. Here the CDR3 reads CASSLVLRTEAFF. DNA for the CDR3: TGTGCCAGCAGCTTGGTTCTCCGCACTGAAGCTTTCTTT.

The chain is built from TRBV5-1 and TRBJ2-5; 8 bases fit TRBD2. The CDR3 totals 16 residues. Germline V gene sequence: CDR1 SGHRS, CDR2 YFSETQ. J lost 5 bases, V lost 4 bases, and 13 bases had no gene match. CDR3 amino acids: CASSRGVAGGSETQYF. CDR3 bases: TGCGCCAGCAGCCGGGGGGTGGCGGGAGGAAGCGAGACCCAGTACTTC.

The chain carries TRBV4-1 and TRBJ2-3, with no clear D. CDR3 length: 14 amino acids. From germline, CDR1 is MGHRA and CDR2 YSYEKL. Trimming removed 0 bases at V and 3 bases at J, with 7 bases between. CDR3 DNA sequence: TGCGCCAGCAGCCAAGATTCGTATACAGATACGCAGTATTTT. Encoded protein: CASSQDSYTDTQYF.

This clone was recorded only once. The chain has TRBV19 and TRBJ1-1; D might be TRBD1 (6 bases). Germline assignment: CDR1 LNHDA and CDR2 SQIVND (reference sequence). Trimming pared 4 bases from V and 4 bases from J, leaving 16 bases between. The length of the CDR3 is 15 residues. Here the CDR3 reads CASSRGNRDRTEAFF. CDR3 DNA sequence: TGTGCCAGTAGTAGGGGAAACAGGGATCGCACTGAAGCTTTCTTT.

The V call is TRBV10-3, the J call TRBJ2-5, with unresolved D. The CDR3 runs to 16 residues. Germline V CDR1 and CDR2: ENHRY, SYGVKD. V was pared by 1 base and J by 4 bases, with 16 bases between. This CDR3 is CAISELPRGSLETQYF. DNA of the CDR3: TGTGCCATCAGTGAGTTGCCCCGAGGCAGCTTAGAGACCCAGTACTTC.

This clone was seen only once. J is TRBJ2-1 and V is TRBV6-5, with unresolved D. V gave up 6 bases and J gave up 4 bases, with 4 bases separating them. Germline CDR1 reads MNHEY; CDR2 reads SVGAGI. The CDR3 sequence is 11 residues long. The CDR3, as DNA: TGTGCCAGCAGCCAGTACAATGAGCAGTTCTTC. Amino acid sequence: CASSQYNEQFF.

The V and J genes are TRBV7-9 and TRBJ1-2; 9 bases are a match to TRBD1. Germline lookup yields CDR1 SEHNR and CDR2 FQNEAQ (reference sequence). This CDR3 spans 16 amino acids. After removal of 2 bases from V and 7 bases from J, the junction contained 11 bases not matched to a gene. The CDR3 nucleotides are TGTGCCAGCAGCTTAATTAGGACAGGGGAGAATGGTGGCTACACCTTC. Translated, it gives CASSLIRTGENGGYTF.

This clone was found once. This sequence joins TRBV28 and TRBJ2-2; tentatively, D is TRBD2 (7 bases). V was clipped by 7 bases and J by 3 bases, with 21 bases between them. The CDR3 spans 17 residues. From germline, CDR1 is MDHEN and CDR2 SYDVKM. The CDR3 sequence is CASTPPGGALYTGELFF. CDR3 nucleotides: TGTGCCAGCACTCCCCCGGGGGGCGCTTTGTACACCGGGGAGCTGTTTTTT.

The chain is built from TRBV19 and TRBJ1-1; 7 bases align to TRBD1. The V segment lost 9 bases and the J segment 0 bases; nucleotides outside the gene matches: 7. This CDR3 is built from 14 residues. CDR1 is LNHDA, CDR2 SQIVND, per germline (reference sequence). The CDR3 DNA follows: TGTGCCAGCGCGGGACAGACTTTGAACACTGAAGCTTTCTTT. As protein: CASAGQTLNTEAFF.

The genes are TRBV7-6 and TRBJ2-3; 10 nucleotides agree with TRBD2. After removal of 1 base from V and 8 bases from J, the junction contained 9 bases not matched to a gene. This CDR3 has 16 residues. Germline assignment: CDR1 SGHVS and CDR2 FNYEAQ. CDR3 nucleotides: TGTGCCAGCAGCTTAGGATCGGCTAGCGGGAGAGGTACGCAGTATTTT. It encodes CASSLGSASGRGTQYF.

The gene calls are TRBV27 and TRBJ2-7; TRBD2 is a possible D gene (5 bases). Germline CDR1 is MNHEY and CDR2 is SMNVEV (reference sequence). CDR3 length: 14 residues. V shed 4 bases and J shed 0 bases, with 10 bases lying between them. The CDR3 protein is CASSSAGPSYEQYF. The CDR3 DNA sequence: TGTGCCAGCAGTTCGGCGGGTCCCTCCTACGAGCAGTACTTC.

The CDR3 protein is CASSAGLAGRSYEQYF. CDR3 sequence (DNA): TGCGCCAGCAGCGCCGGACTAGCGGGACGCTCCTACGAGCAGTACTTC. The chain employs TRBV5-1 and TRBJ2-7, with TRBD2 identical over 12 bases. Germline V gene sequence: CDR1 SGHRS, CDR2 YFSETQ. The CDR3 extends over 16 amino acids. Trimming cost V 4 bases and J 0 bases; bases outside gene matches: 5.

This clone occurred once. The chain links TRBV11-2 to TRBJ2-7; D unclear. Germline-derived CDR1 and CDR2 are SGHAT and FQNNGV. CDR3 size: 16 residues. V was pared by 5 bases and J by 7 bases, with 24 bases between. CDR3 loop: CASSLLHARRAWEQYF. DNA of the CDR3: TGTGCCAGCAGCCTATTGCATGCCCGGAGAGCCTGGGAGCAGTACTTC.

This chain joins TRBV27 and TRBJ2-1; possibly TRBD2 for D (6 bases). This CDR3 region has 15 residues. V lost 2 bases to trimming and J lost 3 bases, with 11 bases between them. CDR1 and CDR2 (germline): MNHEY, SMNVEV (reference sequence). The CDR3 bases are TGTGCCAGCAGTTTAGGGGGAGGAGTCTACAATGAGCAGTTCTTC. Protein: CASSLGGGVYNEQFF.

The genes are TRBV5-4 and TRBJ2-1, with TRBD2 matching 7 bases. This CDR3 comprises 13 residues. Germline V gives CDR1 SGHNT, CDR2 YYREEE (reference sequence). V was clipped by 2 bases and J by 9 bases; unmatched bases: 5. The CDR3 DNA follows: TGTGCCAGCAGCTTAACTAGCGACGGTGAGCAGTTCTTC. It is translated as CASSLTSDGEQFF.

V and J are TRBV27 and TRBJ2-5, with 7 bases identical to TRBD1. V lost 1 base, J lost 1 base, and 9 bases stayed unmatched. CDR1 and CDR2 from the germline V gene are MNHEY and SMNVEV (reference sequence). This CDR3 spans 17 amino acids. This CDR3 is CASSLYPGTATQETQYF. CDR3 coding DNA: TGTGCCAGCAGTTTATACCCCGGGACAGCCACCCAAGAGACCCAGTACTTC.

The rearrangement joins TRBV14 to TRBJ2-7; D is possibly TRBD2 (6 bases). Germline loops: CDR1 SGHDN, CDR2 FVKESK. Trimming took off 1 base at V and 4 bases at J, with 17 bases between the two ends. CDR3 length: 16 residues. CDR3 amino acids: CASSQAGVGSGYEQYF. The CDR3 DNA reads as TGTGCCAGCAGCCAAGCAGGTGTCGGGAGCGGATACGAGCAGTACTTC.

V gene TRBV11-2 combines with J gene TRBJ1-1; 7 bases map to TRBD1. Germline V gene data show CDR1 as SGHAT and CDR2 as FQNNGV. Losses at the gene ends were 5 bases for V and 4 bases for J; bases not matched to a gene: 4. The CDR3 has 13 amino acids. The CDR3: CASSITGVTEAFF. In DNA form, the CDR3 reads TGTGCCAGCAGCATTACAGGGGTCACTGAAGCTTTCTTT.

This clone was observed once. The rearrangement joins TRBV15 to TRBJ2-5; 10 bases are shared with TRBD2. V lost 0 bases to trimming and J lost 5 bases; unmatched junction nucleotides: 9. The CDR3 is made up of 17 amino acids. Looked up from germline, CDR1 is LNHNV and CDR2 is YYDKDF (reference sequence). CDR3 DNA sequence: TGTGCCACCAGCAGAGATCGCTCTGCTAGCGGGAGTGAGACCCAGTACTTC. Amino acids: CATSRDRSASGSETQYF.

This chain links TRBV5-1 with TRBJ1-1; D not certain. The germline V and J ends were trimmed by 4 bases and 1 base, with 17 bases remaining between them. Germline lookup yields CDR1 SGHRS and CDR2 YFSETQ. There are 16 residues in the CDR3. The CDR3 region is CASSPESGLGNTEAFF. Written as DNA, the CDR3 is TGCGCCAGCAGCCCAGAATCCGGGTTGGGGAACACTGAAGCTTTCTTT. The complete variable domain, with remaining parts taken from reference TRBV5-1 and TRBJ1-1, reads KAGVTQTPRYLIKTRGQQVTLSCSPISGHRSVSWYQQTPGQGLQFLFEYFSETQRNKGNFPGRFSGRQFSNSRSEMNVSTLELGDSALYLCASSPESGLGNTEAFFGQGTRLTVV.

This rearrangement joins TRBV5-4 to TRBJ1-1, with TRBD1 matching over 7 bases. CDR1 is SGHNT and CDR2 is YYREEE in the germline V gene (reference sequence). V trimming: 0 bases; J trimming: 11 bases; junction bases outside the gene matches: 7. The CDR3 is made up of 13 amino acids. CDR3: CASSLEPTGPAFF. CDR3 nucleotide sequence: TGTGCCAGCAGCTTGGAGCCGACAGGGCCCGCTTTCTTT.

This chain joins TRBV7-6 and TRBJ2-2; TRBD2 agrees at 10 bases. Germline trimming cut 3 bases from V and 4 bases from J; bases unmatched to any gene: 5. From germline, CDR1 is SGHVS and CDR2 FNYEAQ. The length of the CDR3 is 16 residues. CDR3 in DNA: TGTGCCAGCAGCTTTTTAGCGGGAGGCACCACCGGGGAGCTGTTTTTT. It is translated as CASSFLAGGTTGELFF.

The chain couples TRBV28 to TRBJ1-5; no definite D call. The CDR3 consists of 12 residues. The germline CDR1 and CDR2 sequences are MDHEN and SYDVKM. Trimming took off 6 bases at V and 10 bases at J, with 13 bases between the two ends. This CDR3 reads CASRTELVPQHF. CDR3 DNA: TGTGCCAGCAGAACCGAGCTGGTACCCCAGCATTTT.